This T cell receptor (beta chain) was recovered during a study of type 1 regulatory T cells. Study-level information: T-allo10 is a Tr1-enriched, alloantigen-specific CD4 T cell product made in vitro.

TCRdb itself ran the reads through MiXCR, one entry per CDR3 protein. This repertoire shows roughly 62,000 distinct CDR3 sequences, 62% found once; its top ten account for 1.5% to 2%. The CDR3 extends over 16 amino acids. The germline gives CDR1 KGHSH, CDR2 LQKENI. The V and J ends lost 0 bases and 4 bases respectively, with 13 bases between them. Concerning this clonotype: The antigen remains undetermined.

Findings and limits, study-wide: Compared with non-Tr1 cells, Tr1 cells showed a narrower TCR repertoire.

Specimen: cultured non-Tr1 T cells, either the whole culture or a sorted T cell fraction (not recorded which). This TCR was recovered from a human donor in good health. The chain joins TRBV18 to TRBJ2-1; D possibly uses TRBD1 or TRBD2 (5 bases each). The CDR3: CASSPPSGPYYNEQFF. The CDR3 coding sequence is TGTGCCAGCTCACCACCATCGGGACCATATTACAATGAGCAGTTCTTC.